The next 27 T cell receptor beta chains were all read from a single sample in a study of OX40 agonist ivuxolimab in advanced cancers. Library creation used the immunoSEQ multiplex PCR assay. In TCRdb, the immuneACCESS table is reduced to in-frame sequences with V and J assigned. These tables do not hold every clone; where another copy was compared, an unresolved V gene accounts for under half, and the others remain unexplained. For this sample there are 65,000 to 90,000 clones; 70% to 90% appear just once. Over 4.5% of the sample is in the top ten clones. This sample comprised CD4+ or CD8+ T cells sorted from blood, obtained in a trial of the OX40 agonist ivuxolimab. The source of these receptors is an adult with an advanced solid tumor such as melanoma, head and neck, liver or kidney cancer.

The chain is built from TRBV10-3 and TRBJ2-6; D gene uncertain. In germline, CDR1 is ENHRY, CDR2 SYGVKD. V gave up 2 bases and J gave up 0 bases, with 8 bases separating them. CDR3 length: 16 amino acids. In DNA, the CDR3 is TGTGCCATCAGTGAGGACGTCGGCTCTGGGGCCAACGTCCTGACTTTC. Its translation: CAISEDVGSGANVLTF.

V and J are TRBV7-8 and TRBJ2-7, with 10 bases identical to TRBD2. Germline V lookup: CDR1 SGHVS, CDR2 FQNEAQ. CDR3 length: 18 residues. The V segment lost 1 base and the J segment 3 bases; nucleotides outside the gene matches: 12. In DNA, the CDR3 is TGTGCCAGCAGCTTAGTTGGACTAGCGGTCTTCCCCCACTACGAGCAGTACTTC. Its translation: CASSLVGLAVFPHYEQYF.

This chain connects TRBV19 to TRBJ2-3; D is unresolved. This CDR3 contains 14 residues. Germline CDR1 is LNHDA and CDR2 is SQIVND (reference sequence). The V and J ends lost 7 bases and 0 bases respectively, with 11 bases between them. The DNA of the CDR3 is TGTGCCAGTATGGCCAGCCATAGCACAGATACGCAGTATTTT. This encodes CASMASHSTDTQYF.

This clone was observed a single time. The rearrangement uses TRBV15 and TRBJ2-2; 7 bases fit TRBD2. This CDR3 is 15 amino acids long. Germline CDR1 LNHNV, CDR2 YYDKDF (reference sequence). V lost 6 bases to trimming and J lost 8 bases; unmatched junction nucleotides: 12. CDR3 coding DNA: TGTGCCACCAGTCCAGCGGGACTTCTTAGAGGGGAGCTGTTTTTT. This encodes CATSPAGLLRGELFF.

V and J are TRBV5-1 and TRBJ2-7; D possibly corresponds to TRBD1 (6 bases). CDR3 size: 15 residues. Germline V lookup: CDR1 SGHRS, CDR2 YFSETQ. Trimming pared 2 bases from V and 2 bases from J, leaving 14 bases between. CDR3 nucleotides: TGCGCCAGCAGCTTTTTCGGGACACCCACCTACGAGCAGTACTTC. Translation: CASSFFGTPTYEQYF.

This sequence joins TRBV5-1 and TRBJ1-1, with D tentatively TRBD1 (6 bases). Trimming shortened V by 2 bases and J by 1 base, and 12 bases separated the two germline ends. The CDR3 has 15 amino acids. In germline, CDR1 is SGHRS, CDR2 YFSETQ. The CDR3 reads CASSLVGGQNTEAFF. The CDR3, as DNA: TGCGCCAGCAGCTTAGTAGGGGGACAGAACACTGAAGCTTTCTTT.

The chain employs TRBV6-5 and TRBJ2-7; 7 bases map to TRBD1. The CDR3 runs 13 residues. Trimming removed 5 bases from V and 6 bases from J; junction bases left unmatched: 7. Germline V CDR1 and CDR2: MNHEY, SVGAGI. The CDR3 DNA sequence: TGTGCCAGCAGTCGACAGGGCCTCGGCGAGCAGTACTTC. As protein: CASSRQGLGEQYF.

This chain links TRBV9 with TRBJ1-4, with D tentatively TRBD1 (6 bases). The CDR3 consists of 15 residues. CDR1 is SGDLS and CDR2 is YYNGEE in the germline V gene. V shed 4 bases and J shed 3 bases, with 13 bases lying between them. This CDR3 is CASSPWGAPNEKLFF. CDR3 sequence (DNA): TGTGCCAGCAGCCCATGGGGGGCACCTAATGAAAAACTGTTTTTT. The entire variable domain, with the rest obtained from reference TRBV9 and TRBJ1-4, is as follows: DSGVTQTPKHLITATGQRVTLRCSPRSGDLSVYWYQQSLDQGLQFLIQYYNGEERAKGNILERFSAQQFPDLHSELNLSSLELGDSALYFCASSPWGAPNEKLFFGSGTQLSVL.

This chain joins TRBV19 and TRBJ1-3, with D perhaps matching TRBD1 (5 bases). CDR3 length: 14 residues. Trimming took 4 bases from V and 4 from J, leaving 11 bases between them. Per the germline V gene, CDR1 is LNHDA and CDR2 is SQIVND (reference sequence). The CDR3 DNA sequence: TGTGCCAGTAGTACTCGACAGCCAGGAAACACCATATATTTT. Protein product: CASSTRQPGNTIYF.

This chain connects TRBV7-9 to TRBJ1-5; D uncertain. The CDR3 sequence is 16 residues long. V lost 3 bases, J lost 0 bases, and 12 bases lay in between. Germline V gene data show CDR1 as SEHNR and CDR2 as FQNEAQ (reference sequence). The CDR3 loop reads CASSLTRINSNQPQHF. The CDR3 DNA sequence: TGTGCCAGCAGCTTGACACGGATCAATAGCAATCAGCCCCAGCATTTT.

This sequence joins TRBV2 and TRBJ2-1; D remains ambiguous. V was cut by 10 bases and J by 0 bases, with 10 bases left in between. From germline, CDR1 is SNHLY and CDR2 FYNNEI. The CDR3 is made up of 13 amino acids. The CDR3 nucleotides are TGTGCCACCTTAGACAACTCCTACAATGAGCAGTTCTTC. Translating it yields CATLDNSYNEQFF. Complete variable domain (other parts from reference TRBV2 and TRBJ2-1): EPEVTQTPSHQVTQMGQEVILRCVPISNHLYFYWYRQILGQKVEFLVSFYNNEISEKSEIFDDQFSVERPDGSNFTLKIRSTKLEDSAMYFCATLDNSYNEQFFGPGTRLTVL.

This chain joins TRBV11-2 and TRBJ1-5, with 8 bases identical to TRBD1. The length of the CDR3 is 13 residues. After removal of 4 bases from V and 6 bases from J, the junction contained 2 bases not matched to a gene. Germline V CDR1 and CDR2: SGHAT, FQNNGV. This CDR3 is CASSWTGSQPQHF. CDR3 nucleotide sequence: TGTGCCAGCAGCTGGACAGGGTCTCAGCCCCAGCATTTT.

The genes are TRBV6-6 and TRBJ1-2; 8 positions match TRBD1. With 0 bases clipped from V and 7 bases from J, the junction kept 7 bases outside the gene matches. Germline V gene data show CDR1 as MNHNY and CDR2 as SVGAGI (reference sequence). The CDR3 has 15 residues. The chain's CDR3 is CASSYSRQGARGYTF. The CDR3 region has the DNA TGTGCCAGCAGTTACTCGCGGCAGGGGGCGCGTGGCTACACCTTC.

The chain links TRBV4-3 to TRBJ2-7; D might be TRBD2 (5 bases). V was shortened by 0 bases and J by 2 bases, with 23 bases between the two germline ends. CDR3 length equals 19 residues. Germline CDR1 reads LGHNA; CDR2 reads YSLEER. CDR3: CASSQDRWGAGDSTYEQYF. CDR3 nucleotides: TGCGCCAGCAGCCAAGATCGATGGGGAGCAGGTGATTCTACCTACGAGCAGTACTTC.

The chain employs TRBV29-1 and TRBJ1-2; D possibly corresponds to TRBD1 (5 bases). Germline V CDR1 and CDR2: SQVTM, ANQGSEA. The CDR3 has 13 amino acids. V was clipped by 0 bases and J by 6 bases, with 11 bases between them. CDR3 amino acids: CSVEEGGTHGYTF. The CDR3 DNA reads as TGCAGCGTTGAAGAGGGGGGAACCCATGGCTACACCTTC.

The rearrangement links TRBV15 to TRBJ2-7; 9 bases are shared with TRBD1. J lost 2 bases, V lost 5 bases, and 4 bases had no gene match. CDR3 length: 14 amino acids. From germline, CDR1 is LNHNV and CDR2 YYDKDF (reference sequence). This CDR3 reads CATSWDRETYEQYF. The CDR3 nucleotides read TGTGCCACCAGCTGGGACAGGGAAACCTACGAGCAGTACTTC.

The chain joins TRBV7-9 to TRBJ2-5, with 8 bases that match TRBD1. The end of the DNA is better explained by TRBJ2-7, so the J call may be wrong. Germline V gives CDR1 SEHNR, CDR2 FQNEAQ (reference sequence). The CDR3 is made up of 15 amino acids. As DNA, the CDR3 is TGTGCCAGCAGCCCCCTATGGGACAGGCCCTACGAGCAGTACTTC. It is translated as CASSPLWDRPYEQYF.

The chain has TRBV7-2 and TRBJ2-7; 7 bases are shared with TRBD1. The CDR3 spans 14 residues. V was clipped by 1 base and J by 2 bases; unmatched bases: 2. Per germline, CDR1 SGHTA and CDR2 FQGNSA. CDR3 region: CASSLGGGPYEQYF. The CDR3 DNA follows: TGTGCCAGCAGCTTAGGAGGGGGCCCCTACGAGCAGTACTTC.

This clone was detected once. This sequence joins TRBV5-4 and TRBJ2-1; D unclear. Germline V gene sequence: CDR1 SGHNT, CDR2 YYREEE (reference sequence). The CDR3 sequence is 15 residues long. V was clipped by 0 bases and J by 3 bases, with 10 bases between them. The CDR3 region has the DNA TGTGCCAGCAGCTTGGATGTGGGCAACTACAATGAGCAGTTCTTC. Amino acid sequence: CASSLDVGNYNEQFF.

This clone occurred once. The CDR3 coding sequence is TGTGCCAGCAGTGGAGGGGGACAGGGGGCTCGAGGCTACACCTTC. Translated: CASSGGGQGARGYTF. This chain uses TRBV2 with TRBJ1-2; 12 bases line up with TRBD1. The CDR3 covers 15 residues. Germline V gene data show CDR1 as SNHLY and CDR2 as FYNNEI. With V trimmed by 4 bases and J by 8 bases, 8 bases remained unmatched.

The chain couples TRBV7-2 to TRBJ2-2, with D possibly TRBD1 on 6 matching bases. The CDR3 loop spans 13 amino acids. V lost 3 bases and J lost 6, with 8 bases in between. Germline V gene lookup returns CDR1 SGHTA and CDR2 FQGNSA. The CDR3 region has the DNA TGTGCCAGCAGCTTGGCAGGGGCCGGGGAGCTGTTTTTT. Its translation: CASSLAGAGELFF.

This clone has a single count. The chain links TRBV23-1 to TRBJ1-1, with 10 bases aligning to TRBD1. TRBV23-1 is an ORF, with its function uncertain. The CDR3 is 15 amino acids. V shed 7 bases and J 4 bases; nucleotides not matched to a gene: 9. In DNA, the CDR3 is TGCGCCAGCATGAACCGGGACAGGGGTTGCACTGAAGCTTTCTTT. It is translated as CASMNRDRGCTEAFF.

V and J are TRBV5-1 and TRBJ1-6; the D gene is possibly TRBD1 (5 bases). The length of the CDR3 is 15 residues. Germline lookup yields CDR1 SGHRS and CDR2 YFSETQ. Trimming pared 2 bases from V and 6 bases from J, leaving 12 bases between. CDR3 nucleotides: TGCGCCAGCAGCTTACGCGGGGCTCTTAATTCACCCCTCCACTTT. It translates to CASSLRGALNSPLHF.

The chain recombines TRBV9 with TRBJ2-1, with D perhaps matching TRBD2 (6 bases). CDR1 is SGDLS, CDR2 YYNGEE, per germline. Trimming shortened V by 3 bases and J by 0 bases, and 13 bases separated the two germline ends. The CDR3 runs 16 residues. CDR3 in DNA: TGTGCCAGCAGCGCTACTAGCACTACCTCCTACAATGAGCAGTTCTTC. Translation: CASSATSTTSYNEQFF. Together with reference TRBV9 and TRBJ2-1, the CDR3 gives the full variable domain: DSGVTQTPKHLITATGQRVTLRCSPRSGDLSVYWYQQSLDQGLQFLIQYYNGEERAKGNILERFSAQQFPDLHSELNLSSLELGDSALYFCASSATSTTSYNEQFFGPGTRLTVL.

The chain has TRBV7-9 and TRBJ2-1, with TRBD1 as a possible D gene (5 bases). V lost 0 bases and J lost 4, with 16 bases in between. CDR3 length: 17 amino acids. Germline-derived CDR1 and CDR2 are SEHNR and FQNEAQ (reference sequence). CDR3 region: CASSLAGSKGQYNEQFF. In nucleotides, the CDR3 is TGTGCCAGCAGCTTAGCAGGGTCGAAGGGGCAATACAATGAGCAGTTCTTC.

The rearrangement uses TRBV15 and TRBJ2-7; 8 bases align to TRBD1. Germline V lookup: CDR1 LNHNV, CDR2 YYDKDF (reference sequence). The CDR3 is 16 amino acids. The ends lost 0 bases at V and 1 base at J; junction bases unmatched: 5. Here the CDR3 reads CATSRDRTGFSYEQYF. The CDR3 DNA reads TGTGCCACCAGCAGAGATCGGACAGGGTTTTCCTACGAGCAGTACTTC.

The chain is built from TRBV9 and TRBJ2-3; 9 positions match TRBD2. Trimming at V came to 4 bases and at J to 1 base, leaving 7 bases not matched to a gene. CDR3 length equals 16 residues. Germline CDR1 SGDLS, CDR2 YYNGEE. CDR3 loop: CASSQTSGKRTDTQYF. The CDR3 DNA follows: TGTGCCAGCAGCCAGACTAGCGGAAAACGCACAGATACGCAGTATTTT.